These 10 T cell receptor beta chains came from one sample sequenced in a study of CXCR3-negative and CXCR3-positive naive CD8 T cells. Libraries were UMI-labeled 5' RACE TRB cDNA. TCRdb re-analyzed the 5' RACE reads; it lists each CDR3 protein once, without DNA. This sample's clone table lists roughly 8,300 distinct CDR3 sequences. The sample comprised naive CXCR3- CD8+ T cells from blood. Subset meaning: CD45RO-CCR7+CD27+CD95- naive CD8+ T cells lacking CXCR3 (TNR3-). The receptors were gathered from a human donor in good health. Some clones in this sample may be carry-over from other donors' samples.

This chain connects TRBV15 to TRBJ1-1; absent DNA, TCRdb's TRBD1 call cannot be checked. Germline CDR1 is LNHNV and CDR2 is YYDKDF (reference sequence). The CDR3 has 15 amino acids. The CDR3 sequence is CATSRDRGANTEAFF.

V and J are TRBV29-1 and TRBJ2-1. Per the germline V gene, CDR1 is SQVTM and CDR2 is ANQGSEA. The CDR3 runs to 11 residues. The CDR3 reads CSVMSYNEQFF.

Its frequency marks this clonotype as medium-sized. CDR3 sequence: CSAEHVDYEQYF. The chain has TRBV29-1 and TRBJ2-7. This CDR3 is built from 12 residues. Germline V gene lookup returns CDR1 SQVTM and CDR2 ANQGSEA.

This clonotype registers medium-sized by frequency. CDR3 sequence: CASGVLDETQYF. The chain carries TRBV7-9 and TRBJ2-5. CDR1 and CDR2 (germline): SEHNR, FQNEAQ (reference sequence). CDR3 length: 12 residues.

Frequency places this clonotype as medium-sized. The V and J genes are TRBV29-1 and TRBJ1-1; TCRdb's assignment of TRBD1 cannot be checked, as there is no DNA. This CDR3 has 13 residues. Germline CDR1 is SQVTM and CDR2 is ANQGSEA. CDR3 amino acids: CSVDGGSNTEAFF.

The V call is TRBV25-1, the J call TRBJ2-1; the D call from TCRdb, TRBD1, cannot be confirmed without DNA. From germline, CDR1 is MGHDK and CDR2 SYGVNS. CDR3 length: 11 residues. CDR3: CASRQGNEQFF. The entire variable domain, with the rest obtained from reference TRBV25-1 and TRBJ2-1, is as follows: EADIYQTPRYLVIGTGKKITLECSQTMGHDKMYWYQQDPGMELHLIHYSYGVNSTEKGDLSSESTVSRIRTEHFPLTLESARPSHTSQYLCASRQGNEQFFGPGTRLTVL.

This clonotype is medium-sized by frequency. The J gene is TRBJ2-1, the V gene TRBV21-1; the D gene TCRdb calls, TRBD2, cannot be checked with no DNA. TRBV21-1 constitutes a pseudogene. This CDR3 region has 20 residues. This CDR3 reads CASSNLVGLAGAKENNEQFF.

The chain combines TRBV12-5 with TRBJ2-3; without DNA, the TCRdb call of TRBD2 cannot be checked. The CDR3 totals 14 residues. Germline values: CDR1 LGHNT, CDR2 FRNRAP. The CDR3 sequence is CASGILASGDTQYF.

Judged by frequency, this clonotype is medium-sized. V gene TRBV7-2 combines with J gene TRBJ2-1; the TCRdb D gene call, TRBD2, has no DNA to confirm it. Looked up from germline, CDR1 is SGHTA and CDR2 is FQGNSA. CDR3 length: 18 amino acids. The CDR3 reads CASSLVLAVLRTYNEQFF. The full variable domain, in which reference TRBV7-2 and TRBJ2-1 provide the parts outside the CDR3, is GAGVSQSPSNKVTEKGKDVELRCDPISGHTALYWYRQSLGQGLEFLIYFQGNSAPDKSGLPSDRFSAERTGGSVSTLTIQRTQQEDSAVYLCASSLVLAVLRTYNEQFFGPGTRLTVL.

The CDR3 protein is CATSRDLADTQYF. The rearrangement uses TRBV15 and TRBJ2-3. This CDR3 is 13 amino acids long. CDR1 LNHNV and CDR2 YYDKDF come from the germline V gene (reference sequence). The full variable domain, rest sourced from reference TRBV15 and TRBJ2-3, is DAMVIQNPRYQVTQFGKPVTLSCSQTLNHNVMYWYQQKSSQAPKLLFHYYDKDFNNEADTPDNFQSRRPNTSFCFLDIRSPGLGDTAMYLCATSRDLADTQYFGPGTRLTVL.